This T cell receptor (beta chain) was identified during a study of T cell repertoires in cytomegalovirus infection. The sample holds many counts of this clonotype. TCRdb passed the reads through MiXCR, listing each CDR3 protein once. The sample holds under 800,000 distinct CDR3 sequences, about 24% seen once. Germline CDR1 SGHVS, CDR2 FNYEAQ. Trimming stripped 2 bases from V and 0 bases from J, with 7 bases between. This CDR3 has 15 residues. This chain links TRBV7-6 with TRBJ2-2; no firm D call. The sequenced material came from CD8+ T cells from PBMCs. The origin of this receptor is a human donor in good health (CMV status not recorded). Some clones in this sample may be carry-over from other donors' samples. CDR3 in DNA: TGTGCCAGCAGCTTAATCGGAACGAACACCGGGGAGCTGTTTTTT. Protein: CASSLIGTNTGELFF. The complete variable domain, with remaining parts taken from reference TRBV7-6 and TRBJ2-2, reads GAGVSQSPRYKVTKRGQDVALRCDPISGHVSLYWYRQALGQGPEFLTYFNYEAQQDKSGLPNDRFSAERPEGSISTLTIQRTEQRDSAMYRCASSLIGTNTGELFFGEGSRLTVL.